Following are 23 T cell receptor beta chains from one sample sequenced in a study of radiotherapy plus CTLA-4 blockade in lung cancer. Generated by immunoSEQ multiplex PCR, the TCRdb table keeps only in-frame clones and is missing some. In the table there are about 50,000 clones, roughly 81% of which are singletons. Sequenced material: peripheral blood, taken from a patient treated with radiotherapy plus ipilimumab. Every receptor here comes from a human donor with non-small cell lung cancer whose response to radiotherapy plus ipilimumab could not be evaluated.

The rearrangement joins TRBV27 to TRBJ1-2; D possibly corresponds to TRBD1 (6 bases). CDR3 length: 14 residues. Trimming removed 8 bases from V and 2 bases from J, with 15 bases in between. Per germline, CDR1 MNHEY and CDR2 SMNVEV (reference sequence). The CDR3 DNA follows: TGTGCCAGCGCCGCGGGGGCGATGAACTATGGCTACACCTTC. Translated, it gives CASAAGAMNYGYTF.

The CDR3 protein is CSVELQAYEQYF. DNA of the CDR3: TGCAGCGTTGAACTACAGGCCTACGAGCAGTACTTC. This sequence joins TRBV29-1 and TRBJ2-7; D is perhaps TRBD1 (5 bases). The CDR3 length is 12 residues. Trimming stripped 2 bases from V and 2 bases from J, with 7 bases between. Germline loops: CDR1 SQVTM, CDR2 ANQGSEA.

CDR3 in amino acids: CASSPGTVSNYGYTF. DNA of the CDR3: TGTGCCAGCAGTCCAGGGACAGTGTCAAACTATGGCTACACCTTC. The chain has TRBV28 and TRBJ1-2; TRBD1 matches at 7 bases. The trim removed 5 bases at V and 2 bases at J, leaving 8 bases unmatched. Germline V gives CDR1 MDHEN, CDR2 SYDVKM. The CDR3 length is 15 residues.

The genes are TRBV19 and TRBJ2-3, with TRBD2 matching 12 bases. The junction had 6 bases not matched to a gene; V was cut back by 5 bases and J by 6 bases. The CDR3 is made up of 15 amino acids. Germline CDR1 and CDR2: LNHDA and SQIVND (reference sequence). The chain's CDR3 is CASSPLAGGKDTQYF. The CDR3 DNA is TGTGCCAGTAGTCCGCTAGCGGGAGGGAAGGATACGCAGTATTTT.

The chain has TRBV9 and TRBJ2-7; 10 bases fit TRBD1. The germline CDR1 and CDR2 sequences are SGDLS and YYNGEE. V was pared by 3 bases and J by 3 bases, with 6 bases of the junction left unmatched. The CDR3 is 15 amino acids. The DNA for the CDR3 is TGTGCCAGCAGCGACTCGGACAGGGGGGGCTACGAGCAGTACTTC. Amino acids: CASSDSDRGGYEQYF. The full variable domain, rest sourced from reference TRBV9 and TRBJ2-7, is DSGVTQTPKHLITATGQRVTLRCSPRSGDLSVYWYQQSLDQGLQFLIQYYNGEERAKGNILERFSAQQFPDLHSELNLSSLELGDSALYFCASSDSDRGGYEQYFGPGTRLTVT.

V gene TRBV4-1 combines with J gene TRBJ2-5, with D perhaps matching TRBD1 (5 bases). Gene TRBJ2-7 matches the end of the DNA better, so the J call may be wrong. The length of the CDR3 is 14 residues. In germline, CDR1 is MGHRA, CDR2 YSYEKL. The CDR3 nucleotides read TGCGCCAGCAGCCAAGATCCAGGGCCCTACGAGCAGTACTTC. This codes for CASSQDPGPYEQYF.

The chain links TRBV7-8 to TRBJ2-7, with D uncertain. V was pared by 1 base and J by 0 bases, with 13 bases between. This CDR3 comprises 16 residues. Per germline, CDR1 SGHVS and CDR2 FQNEAQ. This CDR3 reads CASSLGDSIISYEQYF. The CDR3 DNA is TGTGCCAGCAGCTTAGGTGACTCCATAATCTCCTACGAGCAGTACTTC.

In this sample, this clone turned up a few times. The CDR3 loop is CASSWTVSSYEQYF. In DNA form, the CDR3 reads TGCGCCAGCAGCTGGACAGTGAGCTCCTACGAGCAGTACTTC. The J gene is TRBJ2-7, the V gene TRBV5-1, with D perhaps matching TRBD1 (6 bases). The CDR3 length is 14 residues. V gave up 3 bases and J gave up 0 bases, with 10 bases separating them. Germline lookup yields CDR1 SGHRS and CDR2 YFSETQ.

The genes are TRBV18 and TRBJ2-1; 9 bases agree with TRBD2. This CDR3 has 15 amino acids. Germline values: CDR1 KGHSH, CDR2 LQKENI. The trim removed 0 bases at V and 3 bases at J, leaving 0 bases unmatched. CDR3 residues: CASSPPSGSYNEQFF. The DNA for the CDR3 is TGTGCCAGCTCACCACCTAGCGGGAGCTACAATGAGCAGTTCTTC.

The V and J genes are TRBV5-4 and TRBJ2-1; TRBD2 agrees at 7 bases. J gave up 10 bases and V 5 bases, and 9 bases lay outside the gene matches. The germline V gene encodes CDR1 SGHNT and CDR2 YYREEE (reference sequence). The CDR3 consists of 13 residues. The CDR3, as DNA: TGTGCCAGCAGACTCGGACTGGGGGGGGAGCAGTTCTTC. Amino acids: CASRLGLGGEQFF.

This clone showed up just once. The genes are TRBV6-1 and TRBJ1-5, with 9 bases fitting TRBD1. CDR1 is MNHNS, CDR2 SASEGT, per germline. V lost 2 bases, J lost 1 base, and 9 bases stayed unmatched. The CDR3 has 18 amino acids. This CDR3 is CASSEKTGGWGSNQPQHF. The CDR3 DNA reads as TGTGCCAGCAGTGAAAAGACAGGGGGATGGGGCAGCAATCAGCCCCAGCATTTT.

The chain couples TRBV29-1 to TRBJ2-1; TRBD2 is a possible D gene (6 bases). V shed 7 bases and J shed 3 bases, with 19 bases lying between them. This CDR3 spans 15 amino acids. Germline V gene sequence: CDR1 SQVTM, CDR2 ANQGSEA. In nucleotides, the CDR3 is TGCAGCGCCGCCTCGGGAGTCCCTTACTACAATGAGCAGTTCTTC. Translated, it gives CSAASGVPYYNEQFF.

This clone was seen just once. The chain links TRBV30 to TRBJ1-2; TRBD1 is a possible D gene (6 bases). Germline values: CDR1 GTSNPN, CDR2 SVGIG (reference sequence). Trimming removed 2 bases from V and 8 bases from J, with 9 bases in between. The CDR3 spans 11 residues. Here the CDR3 DNA reads TGTGCCTGGAGTACAGGGAACGGCTACACCTTC. This translates into CAWSTGNGYTF.

V usage is TRBV28 and J usage is TRBJ1-1, with D possibly matching TRBD1 (5 bases). V was cut by 7 bases and J by 4 bases, with 13 bases left in between. This CDR3 is built from 13 residues. CDR1 MDHEN and CDR2 SYDVKM come from the germline V gene. The chain's CDR3 is CASKGSESTEAFF. The CDR3 DNA reads TGTGCCAGCAAGGGGTCGGAGAGCACTGAAGCTTTCTTT.

This clone has only one observation. The chain is built from TRBV5-4 and TRBJ1-4, with a tentative D call TRBD1 (6 bases). With 0 bases removed from V and 8 bases from J, the gap between germline ends came to 11 bases. The germline V gene has CDR1 SGHNT and CDR2 YYREEE (reference sequence). The CDR3 loop spans 14 amino acids. CDR3 DNA sequence: TGTGCCAGCAGCTTGGAGGGGGTACGCGAAAAACTGTTTTTT. Protein: CASSLEGVREKLFF.

This clone has only one observation. The J gene is TRBJ2-1, the V gene TRBV19; D might be TRBD2 (6 bases). This CDR3 contains 17 residues. CDR1 is LNHDA and CDR2 is SQIVND in the germline V gene (reference sequence). V lost 4 bases and J lost 12, with 28 bases in between. In DNA form, the CDR3 reads TGTGCCAGTAGTACGGCCCTCAGGCGGGATCCCACCGTTGGGCAGTTCTTC. Its protein is CASSTALRRDPTVGQFF.

V and J are TRBV6-1 and TRBJ1-1; D gene uncertain. Trimming pared 6 bases from V and 2 bases from J, leaving 4 bases between. The CDR3 contains 11 residues. Germline V gene sequence: CDR1 MNHNS, CDR2 SASEGT. The CDR3 DNA is TGTGCCAGCAGGAGTAACACTGAAGCTTTCTTT. It codes for CASRSNTEAFF.

The chain employs TRBV11-1 and TRBJ2-7; perhaps TRBD1 as D (5 bases). V was clipped by 6 bases and J by 3 bases, with 12 bases between them. CDR1 and CDR2 from the germline V gene are SGHAT and FQDESV (reference sequence). CDR3 length equals 13 residues. CDR3 DNA: TGTGCCAGCAGTTCACAGGCGATCTACGAGCAGTACTTC. It codes for CASSSQAIYEQYF. Full variable domain (rest looked up from reference TRBV11-1 and TRBJ2-7): EAEVAQSPRYKITEKSQAVAFWCDPISGHATLYWYRQILGQGPELLVQFQDESVVDDSQLPKDRFSAERLKGVDSTLKIQPAELGDSAMYLCASSSQAIYEQYFGPGTRLTVT.

The chain uses TRBV7-9 and TRBJ2-1; 8 bases agree with TRBD1. The CDR3 extends over 15 amino acids. V was pared by 5 bases and J by 8 bases, with 11 bases of the junction left unmatched. Germline V lookup: CDR1 SEHNR, CDR2 FQNEAQ (reference sequence). CDR3 coding DNA: TGTGCCAGCAGCCCCAGGGACAGGAGATCGGATGAGCAGTTCTTC. Translation gives CASSPRDRRSDEQFF.

The chain combines TRBV28 with TRBJ1-1, with unresolved D. Germline CDR1 is MDHEN and CDR2 is SYDVKM. The CDR3 sequence is 14 residues long. V gave up 6 bases and J gave up 5 bases, with 16 bases separating them. The chain's CDR3 is CASSPTSGWTEAFF. CDR3 bases: TGTGCCAGCAGCCCTACATCGGGTTGGACTGAAGCTTTCTTT. Combining the CDR3 with reference TRBV28 and TRBJ1-1 gives the whole variable domain DVKVTQSSRYLVKRTGEKVFLECVQDMDHENMFWYRQDPGLGLRLIYFSYDVKMKEKGDIPEGYSVSREKKERFSLILESASTNQTSMYLCASSPTSGWTEAFFGQGTRLTVV.

V usage is TRBV7-3 and J usage is TRBJ2-1; 9 bases match TRBD1. CDR1 SGHTA and CDR2 FQGTGA come from the germline V gene. The junction had 12 bases not matched to a gene; V was cut back by 5 bases and J by 7 bases. This CDR3 is built from 16 residues. The CDR3 region has the DNA TGTGCCAGCAGCCCGAGGTCGGGACAGGGCTCTAATGAGCAGTTCTTC. This translates into CASSPRSGQGSNEQFF.

This chain links TRBV7-8 with TRBJ2-2; D is perhaps TRBD2 (5 bases). With 1 base removed from V and 7 bases from J, the gap between germline ends came to 16 bases. This CDR3 has 16 amino acids. From germline, CDR1 is SGHVS and CDR2 FQNEAQ. The CDR3 sequence is CASSLVVGVFGGELFF. CDR3 coding DNA: TGTGCCAGCAGCTTAGTGGTGGGAGTGTTTGGCGGGGAGCTGTTTTTT.

CDR3 in DNA: TGTGCCAGCAGCCCAAGGGGCCCCCCGGATACGCAGTATTTT. Translated, it gives CASSPRGPPDTQYF. V is TRBV11-2 and J is TRBJ2-3, with a possible D match to TRBD1 (5 bases). The germline V gene encodes CDR1 SGHAT and CDR2 FQNNGV. V was clipped by 5 bases and J by 6 bases, with 15 bases between them. This CDR3 comprises 14 residues.